This T cell receptor beta chain was recovered during a study of memory CD4+ T cells and cytomegalovirus serostatus. For this clone: The identical CDR3 is also encoded by other nucleotide sequences in the sample.

V lost 1 base, J lost 5 bases, and 7 bases lay in between. The CDR3 runs 13 residues. CDR1 and CDR2 (germline): MNHNS, SASEGT. Single viable CD3+CD4+CD8-CD45RO+ cells were sorted as the memory CD4+ T cells. CMV serostatus came from serum IgG against pp150, pp28, p38, p52. Some clones are missing from TCRdb's copy, which holds only in-frame ones; the method was immunoSEQ multiplex PCR. In the table there are approximately 42,000 clones, 79% of which are singletons. The sequenced sample consisted of memory CD4+ T cells from blood. The gene calls are TRBV6-1 and TRBJ2-3; no clear D gene. The receptor's source is an adult in good health and CMV-seronegative. CDR3 sequence: CASSEVRGDTQYF. CDR3 sequence (DNA): TGTGCCAGCAGTGAAGTCCGAGGAGATACGCAGTATTTT.